These 25 T cell receptor beta chains originate from one sample sequenced in a study of blood T cell repertoires in COVID-19. The data were produced by immunoSEQ multiplex PCR, yet TCRdb's version contains in-frame clones alone and is incomplete. Of about 120,000 clones in the sample, 79% were seen once. The sequencing sample was made of peripheral blood. The receptors were sampled from a woman older than 75 with acute or convalescent COVID-19.

This clone has just one count. V is TRBV6-5 and J is TRBJ2-3, with D possibly matching TRBD2 (6 bases). The V gene's germline CDR1 is MNHEY and CDR2 SVGAGI. V lost 5 bases to trimming and J lost 4 bases, with 16 bases between them. This CDR3 is 15 amino acids long. CDR3: CASSKIAVDADTQYF. DNA for the CDR3: TGTGCCAGCAGTAAAATAGCGGTAGATGCAGATACGCAGTATTTT.

The chain links TRBV5-1 to TRBJ1-5; D unresolved. V shed 4 bases and J shed 0 bases, with 5 bases lying between them. Germline CDR1 and CDR2: SGHRS and YFSETQ. The CDR3 has 13 amino acids. CDR3 DNA: TGCGCCAGCAGCGAGAATAGCAATCAGCCCCAGCATTTT. Its translation: CASSENSNQPQHF.

Comment on this clone: The same CDR3 also results from other DNA sequences found in this sample. This chain joins TRBV7-3 and TRBJ1-5, with no clear D. The germline V and J ends were trimmed by 0 bases and 5 bases, with 5 bases remaining between them. The length of the CDR3 is 13 residues. Germline assignment: CDR1 SGHTA and CDR2 FQGTGA. The DNA for the CDR3 is TGTGCCAGCAGCTTAACCGGAGATCAGCCCCAGCATTTT. Residues: CASSLTGDQPQHF.

V and J are TRBV2 and TRBJ1-2; D is undetermined. The CDR3 is made up of 15 amino acids. Germline V lookup: CDR1 SNHLY, CDR2 FYNNEI. The germline V and J ends were trimmed by 4 bases and 0 bases, with 12 bases remaining between them. The chain's CDR3 is CASSVTSGANYGYTF. The CDR3 nucleotides are TGTGCCAGCAGTGTAACCTCGGGAGCTAACTATGGCTACACCTTC.

V gene TRBV3-1 (or the pseudogene TRBV3-2) combines with J gene TRBJ1-1, with TRBD1 matching 7 bases. The germline V gene encodes CDR1 LGHDT and CDR2 YNNKEL (reference sequence). Trimming removed 2 bases from V and 7 bases from J; junction bases left unmatched: 7. This CDR3 comprises 14 residues. This chain's CDR3 is CASSQNWDRSEAFF. The DNA for the CDR3 is TGTGCCAGCAGCCAAAATTGGGACAGAAGTGAAGCTTTCTTT.

CDR3 loop: CASSQDLRGTIYF. The CDR3 DNA reads as TGTGCCAGCAGCCAAGATCTGAGGGGGACCATATATTTT. This chain joins TRBV4-2 and TRBJ1-3, with D possibly being TRBD1 (6 bases). Germline assignment: CDR1 LGHNA and CDR2 YNFKEQ. This CDR3 contains 13 residues. The ends were cut back, 0 bases at V and 10 bases at J, with 10 bases in the middle.

This clone is termed medium-sized (0.01 to 0.1%). This chain joins TRBV6-2 or TRBV6-3 and TRBJ2-3, with D unresolved. The CDR3 extends over 15 amino acids. Germline V lookup: CDR1 MNHEY, CDR2 SVGEGT. Trimming pared 4 bases from V and 2 bases from J, leaving 13 bases between. CDR3 in amino acids: CASSSSPPYTDTQYF. CDR3 DNA sequence: TGTGCCAGCAGTTCCTCACCACCCTACACAGATACGCAGTATTTT.

The chain joins TRBV28 to TRBJ1-2; 8 bases are a match to TRBD1. Per the germline V gene, CDR1 is MDHEN and CDR2 is SYDVKM. Trimming cost V 6 bases and J 8 bases; bases outside gene matches: 17. This CDR3 is 16 amino acids long. CDR3 sequence: CASSLRTGSTMGGYTF. DNA for the CDR3: TGTGCCAGCAGCCTGCGGACAGGGTCGACTATGGGGGGCTACACCTTC.

The genes are TRBV6-2 or TRBV6-3 and TRBJ1-5, with D possibly matching TRBD1 (6 bases). From germline, CDR1 is MNHEY and CDR2 SVGEGT. V was pared by 5 bases and J by 7 bases, with 15 bases between. The CDR3 is made up of 14 amino acids. CDR3 sequence reads: CASSRTETGQPQHF. The CDR3 DNA is TGTGCCAGCAGTAGGACGGAAACAGGGCAGCCCCAGCATTTT.

This clone was recorded once. V and J are TRBV30 and TRBJ1-2; D is perhaps TRBD1 (5 bases). V was shortened by 0 bases and J by 7 bases, with 15 bases between the two germline ends. Germline values: CDR1 GTSNPN, CDR2 SVGIG (reference sequence). This CDR3 contains 14 residues. The CDR3 region has the DNA TGTGCCTGGAGTGTACTTCGGGGGATTAGTGGCTACACCTTC. It translates to CAWSVLRGISGYTF.

The chain joins TRBV27 to TRBJ1-5, with D maybe TRBD1 (5 bases). Looked up from germline, CDR1 is MNHEY and CDR2 is SMNVEV (reference sequence). This CDR3 region has 16 residues. V dropped 2 bases and J dropped 0 bases, with 11 bases sitting between them. The CDR3 DNA reads TGTGCCAGCAGTTTACGGACACCGTATAGCAATCAGCCCCAGCATTTT. Translation gives CASSLRTPYSNQPQHF.

V and J are TRBV6-6 and TRBJ1-4, with TRBD1 matching 7 bases. The CDR3 sequence is 13 residues long. Germline CDR1 and CDR2: MNHNY and SVGAGI (reference sequence). The J segment lost 6 bases and the V segment lost 5 bases, leaving 3 bases of the junction unmatched. The CDR3 DNA follows: TGTGCCAGCAGTGGGGGACAGCATGAAAAACTGTTTTTT. Its translation is CASSGGQHEKLFF.

The chain employs TRBV28 and TRBJ2-7; D is possibly TRBD1 (5 bases). The CDR3 has 12 residues. The V end lost 7 bases, the J end lost 8 bases, and 15 bases lay between the germline ends. The germline CDR1 and CDR2 sequences are MDHEN and SYDVKM. In nucleotides, the CDR3 is TGTGCCAGCAAAGGACAACCTACGAAGCAGTACTTC. Translation gives CASKGQPTKQYF.

The V gene is TRBV7-9, the J gene TRBJ2-3; TRBD2 aligns across 7 bases. The germline V gene encodes CDR1 SEHNR and CDR2 FQNEAQ (reference sequence). Trimming removed 1 base from V and 5 bases from J; junction bases left unmatched: 3. The CDR3 totals 14 residues. The CDR3 DNA reads as TGTGCCAGCAGCTTAGGAACGGGAGGAGATACGCAGTATTTT. It yields the protein CASSLGTGGDTQYF.

CDR3 protein: CASSQDLTGYSPLHF. The DNA for the CDR3 is TGTGCCAGCAGCCAAGATCTGACAGGATATTCACCCCTCCACTTT. The chain uses TRBV3-1 (or the pseudogene TRBV3-2) and TRBJ1-6; a possible D gene is TRBD1 (6 bases). The CDR3 is 15 amino acids. CDR1 is LGHDT and CDR2 is YNNKEL in the germline V gene (reference sequence). The V and J ends lost 0 bases and 8 bases respectively, with 11 bases between them.

V and J are TRBV2 and TRBJ1-5, with 8 bases lining up with TRBD1. V dropped 4 bases and J dropped 7; count of bases not matched to a gene: 6. The CDR3 consists of 14 residues. Germline V gives CDR1 SNHLY, CDR2 FYNNEI. The chain's CDR3 is CASSVDRAGQPQHF. CDR3 sequence (DNA): TGTGCCAGCAGTGTGGACAGGGCCGGACAGCCCCAGCATTTT.

The gene calls are TRBV6-5 and TRBJ2-5; D remains ambiguous. Trimming took off 7 bases at V and 5 bases at J, with 8 bases between the two ends. The length of the CDR3 is 11 residues. CDR1 is MNHEY, CDR2 SVGAGI, per germline. The CDR3 loop is CASNSGETQYF. CDR3 nucleotides: TGTGCCAGCAATTCTGGCGAGACCCAGTACTTC.

V usage is TRBV9 and J usage is TRBJ2-1; 13 nucleotides line up with TRBD2. Germline CDR1 and CDR2: SGDLS and YYNGEE. J gave up 8 bases and V 0 bases, and 2 bases lay outside the gene matches. This CDR3 contains 15 residues. As DNA, the CDR3 is TGTGCCAGCAGCGTAGAGGGACTAGCGGGATATGAGCAGTTCTTC. The encoded protein is CASSVEGLAGYEQFF.

This clone has a single count. The chain joins TRBV13 to TRBJ1-4; possible D gene TRBD1, 5 bases. Germline V gene data show CDR1 as PRHDT and CDR2 as FYEKMQ (reference sequence). The length of the CDR3 is 14 residues. The ends were cut back, 5 bases at V and 7 bases at J, with 14 bases in the middle. CDR3 protein: CASSSRAPGEKLFF. CDR3 coding DNA: TGTGCCAGCAGCAGCAGGGCTCCGGGTGAAAAACTGTTTTTT.

The chain couples TRBV2 to TRBJ1-2; TRBD1 matches 8 bases. V lost 7 bases and J lost 7; bases outside the gene matches: 8. CDR3 length equals 13 residues. Germline-derived CDR1 and CDR2 are SNHLY and FYNNEI. The CDR3 region is CASTLTGDSGYTF. The CDR3 DNA reads as TGTGCCAGCACCCTGACAGGGGATAGTGGCTACACCTTC.

The J gene is TRBJ2-6, the V gene TRBV15; TRBD1 is a possible D gene (5 bases). CDR3 length: 15 residues. Germline loops: CDR1 LNHNV, CDR2 YYDKDF (reference sequence). V was cut by 0 bases and J by 2 bases, with 5 bases left in between. The CDR3 DNA is TGTGCCACCAGCAGAGAAGGGGCTGGGGCCAACGTCCTGACTTTC. Encoded protein: CATSREGAGANVLTF.

The J gene is TRBJ1-1, the V gene TRBV7-2; D remains unclear. Germline loops: CDR1 SGHTA, CDR2 FQGNSA. Deletions cut 2 bases from V and 2 bases from J, with 12 bases between. This CDR3 region has 15 residues. The CDR3 bases are TGTGCCAGCAGCTTACAGGTCTCATTAAACACTGAAGCTTTCTTT. The encoded protein is CASSLQVSLNTEAFF.

The rearrangement joins TRBV7-2 to TRBJ1-3; no firm D call. CDR3 length: 15 amino acids. Per the germline V gene, CDR1 is SGHTA and CDR2 is FQGNSA. V gave up 1 base and J gave up 4 bases, with 11 bases separating them. Here the CDR3 reads CASSLEGGIGNTIYF. For the CDR3, the DNA is TGTGCCAGCAGCTTAGAGGGAGGGATAGGAAACACCATATATTTT.

The CDR3 loop reads CSVGGQGNGYTF. CDR3 coding DNA: TGCAGCGTTGGGGGGCAGGGGAACGGCTACACCTTC. The chain joins TRBV29-1 to TRBJ1-2, with a tentative D call TRBD1 (6 bases). The CDR3 consists of 12 residues. V was clipped by 4 bases and J by 8 bases, with 14 bases between them. The germline V gene encodes CDR1 SQVTM and CDR2 ANQGSEA.

The chain combines TRBV4-1 with TRBJ2-1; possibly TRBD1 for D (5 bases). Trimming left V 0 bases short and J 12 bases short, with 9 bases between. CDR3 length: 12 residues. Germline V gene sequence: CDR1 MGHRA, CDR2 YSYEKL. The chain's CDR3 is CASSQEGETQFF. The CDR3 nucleotides are TGCGCCAGCAGCCAAGAAGGGGAAACGCAGTTCTTC.